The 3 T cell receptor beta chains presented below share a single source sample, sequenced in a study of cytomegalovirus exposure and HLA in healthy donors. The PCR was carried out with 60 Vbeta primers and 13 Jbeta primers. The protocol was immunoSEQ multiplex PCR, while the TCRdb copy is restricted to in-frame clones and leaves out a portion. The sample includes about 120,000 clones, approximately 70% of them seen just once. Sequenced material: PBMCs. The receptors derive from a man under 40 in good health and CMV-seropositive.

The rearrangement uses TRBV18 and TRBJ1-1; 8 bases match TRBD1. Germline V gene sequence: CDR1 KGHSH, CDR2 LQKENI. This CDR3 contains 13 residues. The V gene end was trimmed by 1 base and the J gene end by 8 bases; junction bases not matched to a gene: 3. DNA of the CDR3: TGTGCCAGCTCACCACGCCGGGACAGGGAAGCTTTCTTT. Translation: CASSPRRDREAFF.

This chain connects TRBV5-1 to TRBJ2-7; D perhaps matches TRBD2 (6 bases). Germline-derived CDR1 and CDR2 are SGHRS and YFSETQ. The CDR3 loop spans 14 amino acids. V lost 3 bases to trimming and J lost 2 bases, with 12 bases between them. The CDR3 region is CASSSDGGTYEQYF. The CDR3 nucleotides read TGCGCCAGCAGCTCGGACGGCGGGACCTACGAGCAGTACTTC.

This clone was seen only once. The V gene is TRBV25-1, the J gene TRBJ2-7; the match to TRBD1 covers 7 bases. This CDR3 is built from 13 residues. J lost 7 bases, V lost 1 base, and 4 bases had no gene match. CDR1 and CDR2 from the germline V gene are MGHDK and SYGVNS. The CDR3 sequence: CASSELGTVEQYV. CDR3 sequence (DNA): TGTGCCAGCAGTGAATTGGGGACAGTTGAGCAGTACGTC.